This TCR beta chain was sequenced for a study of blood T cell repertoires in COVID-19. Looking at the study overall: COVID-19 samples from acute and convalescent phases originated in the United States, Italy and Spain. PBMCs, B-cell-depleted T cells, or T cells were the source of the cDNA or gDNA that made up the material.

Germline CDR1 is SGHDN and CDR2 is FVKESK. This CDR3 contains 16 residues. The V segment lost 3 bases and the J segment 1 base; nucleotides outside the gene matches: 4. Original methodology: Amplification with reference gene primers provided the estimates of nucleated cell counts. Assay: immunoSEQ multiplex PCR; the TCRdb copy retains only in-frame clones and omits some. From that table come the V and J calls and clone size; the DNA was used to work out D and trimming. Of some 350,000 clones listed, roughly 89% are singletons. This TCR came from a woman under 30 who had recovered from COVID-19. Sequencing was done on a sample of peripheral blood. The V gene is TRBV14, the J gene TRBJ1-1; 11 bases are a match to TRBD1. This chain's CDR3 is CASSHRDRGWNTEAFF. CDR3 nucleotide sequence: TGTGCCAGCAGCCACCGGGACAGGGGGTGGAACACTGAAGCTTTCTTT. Combining the CDR3 with reference TRBV14 and TRBJ1-1 gives the whole variable domain EAGVTQFPSHSVIEKGQTVTLRCDPISGHDNLYWYRRVMGKEIKFLLHFVKESKQDESGMPNNRFLAERTGGTYSTLKVQPAELEDSGVYFCASSHRDRGWNTEAFFGQGTRLTVV.